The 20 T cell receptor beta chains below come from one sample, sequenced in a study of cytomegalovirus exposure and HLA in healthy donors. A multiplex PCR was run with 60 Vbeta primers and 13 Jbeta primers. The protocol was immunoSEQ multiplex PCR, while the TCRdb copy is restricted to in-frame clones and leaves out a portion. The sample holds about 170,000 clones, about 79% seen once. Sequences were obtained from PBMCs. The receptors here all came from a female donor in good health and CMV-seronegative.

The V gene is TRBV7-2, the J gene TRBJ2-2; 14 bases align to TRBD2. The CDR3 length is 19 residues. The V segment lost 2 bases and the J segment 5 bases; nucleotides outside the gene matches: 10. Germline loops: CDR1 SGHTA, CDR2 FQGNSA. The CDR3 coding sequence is TGTGCCAGCAGCTTATCGGGACTAGCGGGGGAGTCTCGAACCGGGGAGCTGTTTTTT. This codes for CASSLSGLAGESRTGELFF.

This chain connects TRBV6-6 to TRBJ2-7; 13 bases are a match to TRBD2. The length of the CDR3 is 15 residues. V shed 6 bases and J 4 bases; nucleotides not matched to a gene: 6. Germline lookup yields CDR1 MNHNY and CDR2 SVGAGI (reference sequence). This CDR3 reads CASSLGLAGRYEQYF. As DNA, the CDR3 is TGTGCCAGCAGCCTGGGACTAGCGGGAAGGTACGAGCAGTACTTC.

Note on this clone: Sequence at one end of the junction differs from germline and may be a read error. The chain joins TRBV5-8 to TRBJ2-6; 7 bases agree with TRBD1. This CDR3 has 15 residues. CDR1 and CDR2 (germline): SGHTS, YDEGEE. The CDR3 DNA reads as TGTGCCGGAGGACAGGAGCCCTCTGGGGCCAACGGCCTGACTTTC. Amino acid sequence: CAGGQEPSGANGLTF.

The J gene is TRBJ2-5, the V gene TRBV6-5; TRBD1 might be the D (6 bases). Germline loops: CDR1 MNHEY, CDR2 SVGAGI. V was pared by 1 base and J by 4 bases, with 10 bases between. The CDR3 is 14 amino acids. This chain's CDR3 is CASSYYGRGETQYF. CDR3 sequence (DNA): TGTGCCAGCAGTTACTATGGCAGGGGAGAGACCCAGTACTTC.

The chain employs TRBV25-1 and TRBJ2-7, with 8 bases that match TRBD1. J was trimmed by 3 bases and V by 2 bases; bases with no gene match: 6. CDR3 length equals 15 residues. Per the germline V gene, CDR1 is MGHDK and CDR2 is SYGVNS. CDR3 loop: CASSEHGGQVYEQYF. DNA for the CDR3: TGTGCCAGCAGTGAACATGGGGGACAGGTCTACGAGCAGTACTTC.

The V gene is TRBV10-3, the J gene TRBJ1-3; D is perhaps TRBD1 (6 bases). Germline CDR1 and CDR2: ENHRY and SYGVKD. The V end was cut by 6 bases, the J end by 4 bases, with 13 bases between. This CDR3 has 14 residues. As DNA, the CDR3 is TGTGCCATCAGGGAGACAGACAGGGGAAACACCATATATTTT. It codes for CAIRETDRGNTIYF.

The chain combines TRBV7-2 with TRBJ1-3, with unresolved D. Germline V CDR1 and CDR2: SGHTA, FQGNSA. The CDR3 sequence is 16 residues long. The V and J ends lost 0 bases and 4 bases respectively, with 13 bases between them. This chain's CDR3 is CASSLAPGGLGNTIYF. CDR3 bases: TGTGCCAGCAGCTTAGCTCCAGGAGGTCTCGGAAACACCATATATTTT.

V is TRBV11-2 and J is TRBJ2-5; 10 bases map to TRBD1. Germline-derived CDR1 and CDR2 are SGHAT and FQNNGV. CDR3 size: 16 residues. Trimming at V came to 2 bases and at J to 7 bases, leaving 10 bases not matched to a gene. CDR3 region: CASSLITGTGVWTQYF. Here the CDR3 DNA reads TGTGCCAGCAGCTTAATAACCGGGACAGGGGTGTGGACCCAGTACTTC.

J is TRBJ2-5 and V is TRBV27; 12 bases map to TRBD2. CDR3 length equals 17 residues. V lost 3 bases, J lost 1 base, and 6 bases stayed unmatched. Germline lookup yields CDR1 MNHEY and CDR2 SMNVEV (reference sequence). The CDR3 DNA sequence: TGTGCCAGCAGTTTCGCCAGACTAGCGGGAGTCCAAGAGACCCAGTACTTC. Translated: CASSFARLAGVQETQYF.

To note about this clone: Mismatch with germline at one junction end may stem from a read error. CDR3 amino acids: CSSSLGPKAAANYGYTF. The CDR3 region has the DNA TGTTCCAGCAGCTTAGGGCCAAAGGCGGCAGCTAACTATGGCTACACCTTC. The chain recombines TRBV7-9 with TRBJ1-2, with D unresolved. CDR1 SEHNR and CDR2 FQNEAQ come from the germline V gene (reference sequence). The CDR3 is made up of 17 amino acids.

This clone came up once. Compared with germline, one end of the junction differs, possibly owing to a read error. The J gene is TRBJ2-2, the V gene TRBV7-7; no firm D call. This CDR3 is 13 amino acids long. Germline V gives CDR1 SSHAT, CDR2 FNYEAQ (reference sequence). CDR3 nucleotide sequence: TGTGCTAGCAGCTTGTCGAGCACCGGGGAGCTGTTTTTT. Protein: CASSLSSTGELFF.

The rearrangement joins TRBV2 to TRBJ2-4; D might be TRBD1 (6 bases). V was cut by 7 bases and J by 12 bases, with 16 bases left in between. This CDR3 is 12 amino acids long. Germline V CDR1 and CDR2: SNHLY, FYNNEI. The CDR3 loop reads CASKSTTGPQYF. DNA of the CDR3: TGTGCCAGCAAATCGACGACAGGCCCTCAGTACTTC.

In DNA, the CDR3 is TGTGCCAGCAGCCAAGGCGGGGGAGCCACAGATACGCAGTATTTT. As protein: CASSQGGGATDTQYF. This chain connects TRBV4-2 to TRBJ2-3; 7 nucleotides match TRBD2. The trim removed 1 base at V and 2 bases at J, leaving 3 bases unmatched. CDR3 length: 15 residues. The germline V gene encodes CDR1 LGHNA and CDR2 YNFKEQ.

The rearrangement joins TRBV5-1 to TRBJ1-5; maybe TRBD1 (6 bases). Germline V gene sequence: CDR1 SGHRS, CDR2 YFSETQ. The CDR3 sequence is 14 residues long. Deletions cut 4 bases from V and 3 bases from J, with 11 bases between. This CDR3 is CASSPDSLNQPQHF. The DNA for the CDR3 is TGCGCCAGCAGCCCGGACAGTCTCAATCAGCCCCAGCATTTT.

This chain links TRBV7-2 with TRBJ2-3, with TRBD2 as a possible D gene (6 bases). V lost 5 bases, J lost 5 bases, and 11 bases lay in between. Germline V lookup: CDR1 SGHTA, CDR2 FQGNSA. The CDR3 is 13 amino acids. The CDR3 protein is CASSPGGVDTQYF. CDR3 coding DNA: TGTGCCAGCAGCCCTGGAGGGGTAGATACGCAGTATTTT. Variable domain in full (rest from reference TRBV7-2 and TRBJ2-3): GAGVSQSPSNKVTEKGKDVELRCDPISGHTALYWYRQSLGQGLEFLIYFQGNSAPDKSGLPSDRFSAERTGGSVSTLTIQRTQQEDSAVYLCASSPGGVDTQYFGPGTRLTVL.

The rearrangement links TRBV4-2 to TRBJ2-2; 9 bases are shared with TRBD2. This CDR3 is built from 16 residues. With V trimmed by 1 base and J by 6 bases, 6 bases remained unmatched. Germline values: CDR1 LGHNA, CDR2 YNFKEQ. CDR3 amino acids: CASSQVGSGSPGELFF. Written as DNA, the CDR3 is TGTGCCAGCAGCCAAGTCGGTAGCGGGAGCCCCGGGGAGCTGTTTTTT.

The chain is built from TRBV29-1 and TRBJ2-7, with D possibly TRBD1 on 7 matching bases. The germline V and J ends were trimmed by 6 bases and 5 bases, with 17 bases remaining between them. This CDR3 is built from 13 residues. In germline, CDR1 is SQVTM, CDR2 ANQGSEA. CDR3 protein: CSVRRRGLNEQYF. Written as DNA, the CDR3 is TGCAGCGTCCGCAGGAGGGGGCTGAACGAGCAGTACTTC.

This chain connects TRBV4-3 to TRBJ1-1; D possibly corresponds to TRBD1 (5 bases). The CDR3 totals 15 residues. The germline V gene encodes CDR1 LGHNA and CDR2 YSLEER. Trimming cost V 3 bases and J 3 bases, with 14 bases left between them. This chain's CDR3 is CASSQFWGKDTEAFF. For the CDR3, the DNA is TGCGCCAGCAGCCAGTTCTGGGGCAAGGACACTGAAGCTTTCTTT.

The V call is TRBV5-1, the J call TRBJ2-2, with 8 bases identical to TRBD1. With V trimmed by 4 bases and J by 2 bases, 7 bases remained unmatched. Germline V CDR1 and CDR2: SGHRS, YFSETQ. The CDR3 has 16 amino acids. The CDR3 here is CASSQGGQANTGELFF. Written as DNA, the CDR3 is TGCGCCAGCAGCCAGGGGGGACAGGCTAACACCGGGGAGCTGTTTTTT.

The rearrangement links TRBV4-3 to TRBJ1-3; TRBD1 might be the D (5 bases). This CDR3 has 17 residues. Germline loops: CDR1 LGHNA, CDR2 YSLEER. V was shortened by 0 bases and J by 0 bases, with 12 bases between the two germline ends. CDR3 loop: CASSQDPPGLSGNTIYF. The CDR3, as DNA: TGCGCCAGCAGCCAAGATCCCCCAGGGCTCTCTGGAAACACCATATATTTT.